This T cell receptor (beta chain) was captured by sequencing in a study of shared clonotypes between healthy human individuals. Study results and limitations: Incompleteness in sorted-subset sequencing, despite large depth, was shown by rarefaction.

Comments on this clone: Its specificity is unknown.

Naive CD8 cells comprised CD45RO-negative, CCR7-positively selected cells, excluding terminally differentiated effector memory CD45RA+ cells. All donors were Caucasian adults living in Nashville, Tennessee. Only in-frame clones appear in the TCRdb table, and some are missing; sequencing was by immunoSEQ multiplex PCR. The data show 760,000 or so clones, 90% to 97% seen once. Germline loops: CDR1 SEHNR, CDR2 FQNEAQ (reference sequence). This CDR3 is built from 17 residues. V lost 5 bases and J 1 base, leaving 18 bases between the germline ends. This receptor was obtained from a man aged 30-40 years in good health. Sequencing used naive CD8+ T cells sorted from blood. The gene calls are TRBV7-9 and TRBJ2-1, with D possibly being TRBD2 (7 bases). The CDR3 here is CASSLSYGGPSYNEQFF. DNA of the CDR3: TGTGCCAGCAGCCTAAGTTACGGGGGGCCTTCCTACAATGAGCAGTTCTTC.